The next 19 T cell receptor beta chains were all read from a single sample in a study of cytomegalovirus exposure and HLA in healthy donors. 60 Vbeta and 13 Jbeta primers were used in PCR. Produced via immunoSEQ multiplex PCR; TCRdb's table is partial and in-frame only. The data contain approximately 72,000 clones, 78% of them singletons. The source material was PBMCs. The receptors were gathered from a male donor in good health and CMV-seropositive.

The table lists this clone with a count of one. This sequence joins TRBV11-2 and TRBJ1-4; D is possibly TRBD1 (6 bases). V was clipped by 2 bases and J by 5 bases, with 12 bases between them. Germline lookup yields CDR1 SGHAT and CDR2 FQNNGV. This CDR3 is built from 15 residues. In DNA, the CDR3 is TGTGCCAGCAGCTTAAGGTTGGACAGCAATGAAAAACTGTTTTTT. Protein product: CASSLRLDSNEKLFF.

This clone was counted a single time. The chain employs TRBV4-1 and TRBJ1-3; 7 bases map to TRBD1. CDR3 length: 16 residues. Germline CDR1 MGHRA, CDR2 YSYEKL. With 4 bases clipped from V and 2 bases from J, the junction kept 8 bases outside the gene matches. The CDR3 DNA is TGCGCCAGCAGCCCCTACGGACAGGAGGCTGGAAACACCATATATTTT. This translates into CASSPYGQEAGNTIYF.

This clone came up a few times. Compared with germline, one end of the junction differs, possibly owing to a read error. The chain links TRBV7-3 to TRBJ1-6, with 7 positions matching TRBD1. The CDR3 consists of 15 residues. Germline V CDR1 and CDR2: SGHTA, FQGTGA. The CDR3 coding sequence is TGTGCCAGCAGCCTAACCGGGACAGATAATTCACCCCTCCACTTT. This gives the protein CASSLTGTDNSPLHF.

CDR3 coding DNA: TGTGCCAGCAGTACAAGACAGGGGTTGTCTGAAGCTTTCTTT. Translation: CASSTRQGLSEAFF. The V gene is TRBV28, the J gene TRBJ1-1, with 8 bases matching TRBD1. J gave up 6 bases and V 5 bases, and 8 bases lay outside the gene matches. Per germline, CDR1 MDHEN and CDR2 SYDVKM. The CDR3 spans 14 residues.

CDR3 amino acids: CASSLSGKYEQYF. The CDR3 nucleotides are TGTGCCAGCAGCTTAAGCGGGAAATACGAGCAGTACTTC. The genes are TRBV11-2 and TRBJ2-7, with TRBD2 matching 7 bases. This CDR3 is built from 13 residues. Germline CDR1 SGHAT, CDR2 FQNNGV. Losses at the gene ends were 2 bases for V and 4 bases for J; bases not matched to a gene: 2.

A note on this clone: The junction departs from the called germline gene at one end, perhaps through a read error. V and J are TRBV4-2 and TRBJ2-7; D possibly corresponds to TRBD2 (6 bases). There are 16 residues in the CDR3. Germline V gene lookup returns CDR1 LGHNA and CDR2 YNFKEQ. This chain's CDR3 is CASSQDWRAEPYEQCF. The CDR3 DNA sequence: TGTGCCAGCAGCCAAGATTGGAGGGCCGAACCCTACGAGCAGTGCTTC.

In this sample, this clone turned up once. The chain is built from TRBV9 and TRBJ2-7; 8 nucleotides match TRBD2. CDR1 and CDR2 (germline): SGDLS, YYNGEE. The V and J ends lost 0 bases and 2 bases, in that order; junction bases with no gene match: 7. The CDR3 runs to 16 residues. In DNA form, the CDR3 reads TGTGCCAGCAGCGTAGATCCCCAAGCGGGGGCCTACGAGCAGTACTTC. It is translated as CASSVDPQAGAYEQYF.

J is TRBJ2-1 and V is TRBV9, with 7 bases matching TRBD2. Germline values: CDR1 SGDLS, CDR2 YYNGEE. This CDR3 has 15 amino acids. V was clipped by 3 bases and J by 4 bases; unmatched bases: 7. CDR3 residues: CASSDGGTIYNEQFF. The CDR3 coding sequence is TGTGCCAGCAGCGACGGCGGGACTATATACAATGAGCAGTTCTTC.

The chain has TRBV7-9 and TRBJ2-3, with D unresolved. The CDR3 is 12 residues long. Germline values: CDR1 SEHNR, CDR2 FQNEAQ (reference sequence). The ends were cut back, 1 base at V and 6 bases at J, with 5 bases in the middle. CDR3 coding DNA: TGTGCCAGCAGCTTAGGTCCTGATACGCAGTATTTT. As protein: CASSLGPDTQYF.

V usage is TRBV6-6 and J usage is TRBJ1-1, with a tentative D call TRBD1 (5 bases). The CDR3 is 14 residues long. Germline CDR1 reads MNHNY; CDR2 reads SVGAGI (reference sequence). The V end was cut by 0 bases, the J end by 1 base, with 6 bases between. Here the CDR3 DNA reads TGTGCCAGCAGTTACTCAACAGGGAACACTGAAGCTTTCTTT. As protein: CASSYSTGNTEAFF.

This chain links TRBV6-6 with TRBJ1-1; the D is unclear. V was trimmed by 4 bases and J by 11 bases, leaving 14 bases between them. Germline lookup yields CDR1 MNHNY and CDR2 SVGAGI (reference sequence). The length of the CDR3 is 12 residues. The CDR3 DNA follows: TGTGCCAGCAGTTCTAGCCCACGAACGGCTTTCTTT. Translated, it gives CASSSSPRTAFF.

The chain employs TRBV27 and TRBJ1-2; tentative D call: TRBD1 (5 bases). V dropped 4 bases and J dropped 8 bases, with 14 bases sitting between them. CDR3 length: 13 residues. Looked up from germline, CDR1 is MNHEY and CDR2 is SMNVEV (reference sequence). The CDR3, as DNA: TGTGCCAGCAGTTCGCTCTTGACAGCCGGCTACACCTTC. This sequence encodes CASSSLLTAGYTF.

The genes are TRBV6-6 and TRBJ1-1; possible D gene TRBD1, 5 bases. The germline V gene encodes CDR1 MNHNY and CDR2 SVGAGI (reference sequence). The germline V and J ends were trimmed by 6 bases and 5 bases, with 16 bases remaining between them. CDR3 size: 14 residues. CDR3 coding DNA: TGTGCCAGCAGCCCCGTAGGGGCAGTTACTGAAGCTTTCTTT. Its translation: CASSPVGAVTEAFF.

The chain links TRBV6-1 to TRBJ2-6; tentative D call: TRBD2 (5 bases). Germline V gene data show CDR1 as MNHNS and CDR2 as SASEGT. The CDR3 consists of 14 residues. Trimming took 7 bases from V and 4 from J, leaving 11 bases between them. The CDR3 protein is CASKSEVGANVLTF. The DNA of the CDR3 is TGTGCCAGCAAGTCGGAGGTGGGGGCCAACGTCCTGACTTTC.

The V gene is TRBV5-6, the J gene TRBJ1-2; the D gene is possibly TRBD1 (5 bases). Germline CDR1 reads SGHDT; CDR2 reads YYEEEE. There are 14 residues in the CDR3. Trimming took 4 bases from V and 8 from J, leaving 18 bases between them. CDR3 loop: CASSPPTVLRGYTF. CDR3 DNA sequence: TGTGCCAGCAGCCCCCCGACAGTTCTGAGGGGCTACACCTTC.

This clone was recorded a few times. V and J are TRBV4-3 and TRBJ1-1; D may be TRBD1 (5 bases). The CDR3 sequence is 15 residues long. CDR1 LGHNA and CDR2 YSLEER come from the germline V gene. V was cut by 1 base and J by 8 bases, with 17 bases left in between. The CDR3 loop is CASSQAFSQGREAFF. In DNA, the CDR3 is TGCGCCAGCAGCCAAGCGTTCTCCCAGGGTAGGGAAGCTTTCTTT.

The gene calls are TRBV5-1 and TRBJ1-1, with D tentatively TRBD1 (5 bases). The ends were cut back, 3 bases at V and 1 base at J, with 13 bases in the middle. The length of the CDR3 is 15 residues. Germline V gene lookup returns CDR1 SGHRS and CDR2 YFSETQ. Here the CDR3 reads CASSWTGGRNTEAFF. CDR3 sequence (DNA): TGCGCCAGCAGCTGGACGGGGGGACGGAACACTGAAGCTTTCTTT. Variable domain in full (rest from reference TRBV5-1 and TRBJ1-1): KAGVTQTPRYLIKTRGQQVTLSCSPISGHRSVSWYQQTPGQGLQFLFEYFSETQRNKGNFPGRFSGRQFSNSRSEMNVSTLELGDSALYLCASSWTGGRNTEAFFGQGTRLTVV.

This sequence joins TRBV25-1 and TRBJ2-6; maybe TRBD1 (6 bases). Per germline, CDR1 MGHDK and CDR2 SYGVNS. This CDR3 has 16 amino acids. Between the trimmed V and J ends, which lost 5 bases and 0 bases, there was a span of 11 bases. CDR3 residues: CASSRGQSSGANVLTF. The CDR3 DNA reads as TGTGCCAGCAGTAGAGGACAGAGCTCTGGGGCCAACGTCCTGACTTTC.

The chain recombines TRBV2 with TRBJ2-5; D call uncertain. The end of the DNA fits TRBJ2-7 better, so the J call may be wrong. This CDR3 is 11 amino acids long. Germline loops: CDR1 SNHLY, CDR2 FYNNEI. CDR3 DNA: TGTGCCAGCAGTACTTTCTACGAGCAGTACTTC. Its protein is CASSTFYEQYF.